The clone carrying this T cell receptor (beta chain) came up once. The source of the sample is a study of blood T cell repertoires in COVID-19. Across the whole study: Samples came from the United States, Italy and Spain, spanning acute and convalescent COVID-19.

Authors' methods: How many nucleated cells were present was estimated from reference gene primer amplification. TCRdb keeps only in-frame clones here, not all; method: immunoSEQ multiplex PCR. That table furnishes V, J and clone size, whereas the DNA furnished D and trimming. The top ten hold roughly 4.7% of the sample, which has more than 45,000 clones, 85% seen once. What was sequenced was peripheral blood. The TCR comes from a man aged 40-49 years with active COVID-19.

In DNA form, the CDR3 reads TGTGCCAGCAGCCCTCGGACGGGGCGGGATCCCTACGAGCAGTACTTC. Amino acid sequence: CASSPRTGRDPYEQYF. The gene calls are TRBV7-6 and TRBJ2-7; a possible D gene is TRBD2 (6 bases). CDR3 length equals 16 residues. Trimming removed 5 bases from V and 2 bases from J, with 19 bases in between. Looked up from germline, CDR1 is SGHVS and CDR2 is FNYEAQ.